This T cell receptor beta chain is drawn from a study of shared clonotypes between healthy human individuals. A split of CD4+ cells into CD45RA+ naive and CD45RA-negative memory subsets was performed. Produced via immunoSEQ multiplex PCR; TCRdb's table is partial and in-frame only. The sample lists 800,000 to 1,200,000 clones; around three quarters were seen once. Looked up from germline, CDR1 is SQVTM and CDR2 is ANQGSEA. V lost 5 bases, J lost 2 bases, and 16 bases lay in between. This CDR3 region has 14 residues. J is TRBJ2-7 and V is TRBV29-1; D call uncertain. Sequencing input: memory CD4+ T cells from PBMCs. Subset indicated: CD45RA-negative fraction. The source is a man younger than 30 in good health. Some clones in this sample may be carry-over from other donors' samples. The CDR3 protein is CSVRNHWAPYEQYF. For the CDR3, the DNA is TGCAGCGTTCGAAACCATTGGGCCCCCTACGAGCAGTACTTC.